This T cell receptor beta chain derives from a study of blood T cells in healthy people across ages (dated by TCRdb to between 2014 and 2016). With respect to the entire study: Template switching captured roughly one uniquely barcoded TCR beta cDNA molecule per two T cells in model experiments. Using deep sequencing normalized with unique cDNA molecular identifiers, the study measured how TCR beta repertoire diversity changes with age. To avoid experimental bias, donors of different ages were distributed randomly across sequencing lanes. The study analyzed two additional independent replicas of 1 million unique cDNA reads from the same blood draw for two donors, one aged 18 to 29 and one aged 80 or older. The donors were divided into four age groups: young (average 16 years), middle-aged (roughly 40), aged (about 60) and long-lived (around 80).

Points the paper makes about the study in general: Total diversity estimates from one million sequenced T cells were considered lower bounds and underestimates. Donor CMV infection status was unknown, potentially confounding age-related changes in expanded clonotypes. Observed TCR beta diversity per million T cells fell roughly linearly with age, and a significant reduction was already apparent by age roughly 40. The long-lived group showed more naive CD4+ T cells, fewer expanded clones and increased TCR diversity than the aged group, suggesting age selection. There was a strong correlation between observed TCR beta diversity and the percentage of naive T cells measured by flow cytometry. Conclusive comparison of naive and antigen-experienced compartments was prevented by the profiling of bulk unsorted PBMCs.

V and J are truncated by 6 bases and 0 bases respectively, leaving an intervening sequence of 10 bases. Including the terminal cysteine and phenylalanine, the CDR3 comprises 14 residues. The sequence is cut down to CDR3 DNA, 42 bases in frame from base 1. Library generation was performed with 5' RACE. TCRdb shows the sequencer as Illumina HiSeq 2500. The second PCR ran for roughly 7 to 11 cycles and used a J-beta primer mix along with a sample-barcoded 5' primer. A unique molecular identifier was introduced onto each TCR beta cDNA molecule by a template-switch 5' adaptor carrying 12 random nucleotides. Each sample yielded at least 3 million CDR3-containing paired-end reads. The Mint cDNA synthesis kit, primed by a TRBC-specific oligonucleotide, was used to synthesize first-strand cDNA from all RNA. Following uracil-DNA glycosylase treatment, all cDNA underwent a first 18-cycle PCR with the universal primers M1SS and BC2_uni_R. In the original analysis: For normalization, 1 million high-quality reads were randomly selected from each sample, with every read carrying a distinct molecular identifier. Instead of being binned into consensus sequences, reads with shared molecular identifiers were discarded. MiTCR, with a Q25 quality threshold and the strictest error-elimination algorithm, was used for CDR3 identification, clonotype clustering and error correction. Lower-bound total TCR beta diversity was estimated with a nonparametric unseen species model using Euler transformation. Using fastp trimming at Q25 and MiXCR clonotype assembly, TCRdb reanalyzed the public sequencing data and kept in-frame beta chains. When rows share a CDR3 protein, they turn into one entry using the most common DNA and genes. The V and J calls were not made by the authors but by TCRdb's processing. This sample lists about 680,000 distinct CDR3 sequences; roughly 49% were detected once. The top ten clones comprise 30% to 40% of the sample.

About this clonotype itself: There is no known antigen for this receptor. No per-base quality is available; no much larger clone lies one base away.

The 39 donors, aged about 6 to 95 years, were systemically healthy Caucasian individuals from Russia. Approximately 9.7 milliliters of peripheral blood were drawn from each donor into EDTA-treated Vacutainer tubes. PBMCs were isolated by Ficoll-Paque density-gradient centrifugation, with at least 7 million obtained per sample. Total RNA was extracted from PBMCs with Trizol reagent, with at least 6 micrograms obtained per sample. For every donor, flow cytometry on a PBMC aliquot measured the percentage of naive CD45RAhigh/CD27high T cells. Sequenced sample: blood. The sequence is built from TRBV12-3 or TRBV12-4 and TRBJ2-3, with the D segment identity uncertain. This clonotype originated in a woman aged 60-75 years in good health. DNA sequence: TGTGCCAGCAGGGCCGGAACTAGCACAGATACGCAGTATTTT. This encodes CASRAGTSTDTQYF.